Following are 9 T cell receptor beta chains from one sample sequenced in a study of T-cell memory formation after mild COVID-19. TCRdb used MiXCR to reprocess the 5' RACE reads, holding one entry per CDR3 protein. The repertoire includes around 200,000 distinct CDR3 sequences, about a fifth of them detected once, and 23% sits in the top ten. The sample was PBMCs or a T cell subset sorted from them (not recorded which). The receptors come from an adult woman who had mild COVID-19 (a few samples of this study predate the infection). Cell type and time point are not known.

There are a few counts of this clonotype. The rearrangement uses TRBV27 and TRBJ1-2, with unresolved D. Trimming took 7 bases from V and 8 from J, leaving 17 bases between them. Germline CDR1 and CDR2: MNHEY and SMNVEV (reference sequence). This CDR3 comprises 13 residues. DNA for the CDR3: TGTGCCAGCAAATCTGAGACAATAACGGGCTACACCTTC. Protein: CASKSETITGYTF.

This chain links TRBV24-1 with TRBJ2-6; D perhaps matches TRBD2 (6 bases). Trimming shortened V by 5 bases and J by 4 bases, and 14 bases separated the two germline ends. The V gene's germline CDR1 is KGHDR and CDR2 SFDVKD. The CDR3 runs to 16 residues. The CDR3 is CATSVHGGSGANVLTF. The DNA of the CDR3 is TGTGCCACCAGTGTCCATGGGGGGTCCGGGGCCAACGTCCTGACTTTC.

To note about this clonotype: An end of the junction differs from the germline gene, which may be a read error. The chain combines TRBV7-9 with TRBJ2-7; D may correspond to TRBD1 or TRBD2 (5 bases each). The CDR3 has 15 residues. The germline V gene has CDR1 SEHNR and CDR2 FQNEAQ (reference sequence). Here the CDR3 reads CASSLGTLPNYEQYF. CDR3 DNA: TGTGCCAGCAGTTTAGGGACCCTTCCAAACTACGAGCAGTACTTC.

This clonotype was seen a few times. The genes are TRBV5-1 and TRBJ2-1; D unclear. CDR1 is SGHRS and CDR2 is YFSETQ in the germline V gene. CDR3 length: 12 amino acids. The V and J ends lost 1 base and 7 bases respectively, with 6 bases between them. Here the CDR3 DNA reads TGCGCCAGCAGCTTGATGCGGAATGAGCAGTTCTTC. Its translation is CASSLMRNEQFF. Supplemented by reference TRBV5-1 and TRBJ2-1, the full variable domain reads KAGVTQTPRYLIKTRGQQVTLSCSPISGHRSVSWYQQTPGQGLQFLFEYFSETQRNKGNFPGRFSGRQFSNSRSEMNVSTLELGDSALYLCASSLMRNEQFFGPGTRLTVL.

This chain uses TRBV9 with TRBJ2-7; no definite D call. The CDR3 has 13 amino acids. Trimming stripped 0 bases from V and 4 bases from J, with 8 bases between. In germline, CDR1 is SGDLS, CDR2 YYNGEE. The CDR3 here is CASSVGSAYEQYF. CDR3 DNA sequence: TGTGCCAGCAGCGTAGGAAGCGCTTACGAGCAGTACTTC.

This clonotype has ten or more counts. The V call is TRBV27, the J call TRBJ2-3; D uncertain. Looked up from germline, CDR1 is MNHEY and CDR2 is SMNVEV (reference sequence). V was clipped by 3 bases and J by 3 bases, with 10 bases between them. This CDR3 is built from 14 residues. The CDR3 sequence: CASSFTRATDTQYF. CDR3 in DNA: TGTGCCAGCAGTTTCACAAGGGCGACAGATACGCAGTATTTT.

The V call is TRBV13, the J call TRBJ1-1, with 8 bases identical to TRBD1. Germline-derived CDR1 and CDR2 are PRHDT and FYEKMQ (reference sequence). CDR3 size: 17 residues. V lost 5 bases to trimming and J lost 8 bases; unmatched junction nucleotides: 19. Written as DNA, the CDR3 is TGTGCCAGCAGCGCATCCCCGGGACAGGAGGTAGCGGCAGAAGCTTTCTTT. Residues: CASSASPGQEVAAEAFF.

The V call is TRBV7-3, the J call TRBJ1-2, with D tentatively TRBD1 (5 bases). The V end lost 6 bases, the J end lost 2 bases, and 13 bases lay between the germline ends. The CDR3 has 14 amino acids. The germline CDR1 and CDR2 sequences are SGHTA and FQGTGA. The CDR3 nucleotides read TGTGCCAGCAGGCGGGACGTTAGAAACTATGGCTACACCTTC. Translating it yields CASRRDVRNYGYTF.

The V and J genes are TRBV6-1 and TRBJ2-6; D remains ambiguous. CDR3 length: 13 residues. Germline V gene data show CDR1 as MNHNS and CDR2 as SASEGT. Deletions cut 6 bases from V and 4 bases from J, with 7 bases between. CDR3 in DNA: TGTGCCAGCAGCCCAGCCGGGGCCAACGTCCTGACTTTC. This sequence encodes CASSPAGANVLTF.